This T cell receptor (beta chain) was captured by sequencing in a study of early T cells in non-severe SARS-CoV-2 infection. The V end lost 1 base, the J end lost 0 bases, and 7 bases lay between the germline ends. The V gene's germline CDR1 is SEHNR and CDR2 FQNEAQ (reference sequence). The CDR3 totals 15 residues. In the library, individual cDNA molecules carried attached unique molecular identifiers. MiXCR, applied by TCRdb to the 5' RACE reads, yields one record per CDR3 protein. The table shows about 29,000 distinct CDR3 sequences, with 4% to 5.5% occurring only once. In its sample, this clonotype was seen many times.

The receptor comes from an adult who was a healthcare worker with PCR-confirmed SARS-CoV-2 infection or an uninfected control (not recorded which). The sample comprised whole blood. This chain links TRBV7-9 with TRBJ1-3; D is perhaps TRBD1 (5 bases). CDR3 region: CASSLEGISGNTIYF. The CDR3 DNA sequence: TGTGCCAGCAGCTTAGAGGGGATCTCTGGAAACACCATATATTTT.